This T cell receptor (beta chain) was captured in a study of T cells in Graves' hyperthyroidism and ophthalmopathy. Amplified regions were TCR beta CDR3 sequences from RNA transcripts. First-round RT-PCR of the TCR CDR3 relied on the HTBI primer set. TCRdb independently ran MiXCR on the multiplex PCR reads; one entry per CDR3 protein. Of under 250,000 distinct CDR3 sequences in the sample, approximately 16% are singletons; the top ten hold around 52%. Uncontrolled infection, other autoimmune disease, pregnancy or lactation disqualified patients from enrolment. Source material for PBMCs was more than 9.5 ml fresh peripheral blood. Findings and caveats of the study: Blood also contained most expanded thyroid clonotypes above 0.001.

Turning to this clonotype: Its antigen is currently unknown.

CDR1 and CDR2 from the germline V gene are LNHDA and SQIVND (reference sequence). The CDR3 covers 13 residues. V lost 7 bases and J lost 4; bases outside the gene matches: 4. The chain recombines TRBV19 with TRBJ2-5; 9 nucleotides agree with TRBD2. This TCR came from a woman aged 45-59 years with Graves' hyperthyroidism. The sample consisted of blood. The CDR3 bases are TGTGCCAGTACGGGCGGGAGGGGAGAGACCCAGTACTTC. As protein: CASTGGRGETQYF.